This record looks at one TCR beta chain sequence and its context. Antigen: not known. This sample was included in a study of radiotherapy plus CTLA-4 blockade in lung cancer. Study-level results: Some TCR clones had been derived from tumors. These clones expanded in peripheral blood after radiotherapy plus ipilimumab.

Repertoires were generated with immunoSEQ multiplex PCR, while TCRdb's copy carries only in-frame clones and drops some. The repertoire consists of roughly 100,000 clones, with more than 75% occurring once and the leading ten covering over 2%. Germline lookup yields CDR1 MGHRA and CDR2 YSYEKL. Trimming shortened V by 5 bases and J by 1 base, and 15 bases separated the two germline ends. This CDR3 is built from 15 residues. Specimen: peripheral blood, collected from a patient treated with radiotherapy plus ipilimumab. The chain carries TRBV4-1 and TRBJ2-7, with D possibly being TRBD2 (5 bases). This sequence was found in a human donor with non-small cell lung cancer that progressed on radiotherapy plus ipilimumab. Some clones in this sample may be carry-over from other donors' samples. The CDR3 nucleotides read TGCGCCAGCAGCTTTGGTCGGGGAACGTCCTACGAGCAGTACTTC. As protein: CASSFGRGTSYEQYF.